The T cell receptor beta chain under discussion was sequenced for a study of T cell changes during pregnancy in multiple sclerosis. There are 16 residues in the CDR3. CDR1 and CDR2 (germline): LNHDA, SQIVND (reference sequence). J was trimmed by 4 bases and V by 7 bases; bases with no gene match: 12. Clones were sequenced by immunoSEQ multiplex PCR, and TCRdb holds only the in-frame ones, with some missing. The sample consists of more than 55,000 clones, approximately 91% of them appearing once. Sample: CD4+ T cells from peripheral blood mononuclear cells, taken in the third trimester of pregnancy. The receptor was isolated from a female donor with multiple sclerosis, enrolled in a pregnancy study. The J gene is TRBJ2-2, the V gene TRBV19; TRBD2 matches at 7 bases. The CDR3 nucleotides read TGTGCCAGTACGAAGGGTGCGGGAGTAGCCACCGGGGAGCTGTTTTTT. This codes for CASTKGAGVATGELFF.